This paragraph reports one TCR beta chain. It lacks a known antigen. No quality values exist for individual bases; no much larger clone is one base distant. The data are from a study of blood T cell repertoires in COVID-19 (dated by TCRdb to the early 2020s). Regarding the complete study: The collaborator samples originated in the United States, Italy and Spain and spanned the acute and convalescent phases of COVID-19. Nearly every sample came with metadata listing a de-identified subject ID, COVID-19 status, age in years and sex. The samples were drawn from two sources: the first 160 participants of the ongoing ImmuneRACE study, and 950 to 1,500 subjects contributed by 6 global collaborators. Where available, HLA class I and class II types were taken from metadata supplied by the sample provider and were not determined by assay-based typing. The repertoires were released in a freely available public database intended as a resource for research on the immune response to SARS-CoV-2. The prospective study material was composed of cDNA or gDNA derived from T cells, B-cell-depleted T cells, or PBMCs. Subjects who had been exposed to COVID-19, were actively infected with it, or had recovered from it provided the deeply sampled blood TCRbeta repertoires that made up the dataset.

The germline V gene (reference sequence) supplies CDR1 LNHDA and CDR2 SQIVND. Relative to germline, V is missing 6 bases and J is missing 4 bases, with 17 bases of the junction outside any gene match. The CDR3 goes from the cysteine to the phenylalanine over 17 residues. The retained sequence is limited to the CDR3, 51 bases, with the frame set at the first base. The collaborating institutions used their own protocols to collect whole blood in K2EDTA tubes. Collaborator samples were shipped for TCRbeta analysis as frozen whole blood, isolated PBMCs, or DNA extracted from either sample type. The immunoSEQ Assay, a bias-controlled multiplex PCR, was used to amplify TCRbeta CDR3 regions from genomic DNA. The study's processing was this. Within the assay, amplification of reference gene primers was used to estimate how many nucleated cells each sample contained. To quantify the absolute abundance of each unique TCRbeta CDR3 rearrangement, sequence reads were collapsed and filtered. For each sample, productive Simpson clonality was calculated by taking the square root of Simpson's diversity index across productive rearrangements. TCRdb limited this immuneACCESS table to in-frame rearrangements with V and J called. A share of clones is missing; checked studies link under half to unresolved V genes, and the rest is unexplained. Clone size and the V and J calls come from that table; the DNA yielded D and trimming. This sample comprises about 160,000 clones, more than 75% of them detected only once. About 2.5% of the sample lies in the top ten.

The full study reports these points: The quantity of clinical and demographic metadata differed by source and by participant and was supplied without curation.

The chain couples TRBV19 to TRBJ1-2; 7 central bases correspond to TRBD1. Input material: peripheral blood. The clonotype comes from a man aged 18 to 30 with acute or convalescent COVID-19. CDR3 region: CASSQRDSIYFSYGYTF. DNA sequence: TGTGCCAGTAGCCAAAGGGACAGCATATATTTTTCCTATGGCTACACCTTC. Full variable domain (CDR3 extended with the reference TRBV19 and TRBJ1-2 proteins): DGGITQSPKYLFRKEGQNVTLSCEQNLNHDAMYWYRQDPGQGLRLIYYSQIVNDFQKGDIAEGYSVSREKKESFPLTVTSAQKNPTAFYLCASSQRDSIYFSYGYTFGSGTRLTVV.